This T cell receptor beta chain was identified during a study of T cells after yellow fever vaccination. Notes on the study in general: Although most clonotypes did not, a small share appeared in both CD4 and CD8 compartments.

This CDR3 is 13 amino acids long. Germline assignment: CDR1 MNHEY and CDR2 SVGAGI. The V end lost 3 bases, the J end lost 2 bases, and 7 bases lay between the germline ends. This clonotype was recorded a few times. Its target is not known. One entry per CDR3 protein, called by TCRdb with MiXCR from the 5' RACE reads. The table has 200,000 to 250,000 distinct CDR3 sequences, 3.2% seen once; the top ten hold approximately 3.5%. The sequenced sample was CD4+ T cells sorted from PBMCs, obtained 10 days after the yellow fever booster vaccination. V usage is TRBV6-5 and J usage is TRBJ1-2; weak D call: TRBD1 (5 bases). The TCR originated in a man in his late teens or twenties who received the YFV17D yellow fever vaccine. Written as DNA, the CDR3 is TGTGCCAGCAGTTATCGACAGAACTATGGCTACACCTTC. Translated: CASSYRQNYGYTF.